The rows below give T cell receptor beta chains drawn from one sample of a study of control samples from healthy donors and cancer patients. Clones were read by immunoSEQ multiplex PCR, and TCRdb kept only the in-frame ones, dropping some. The sample yields more than 90,000 clones, around 89% seen once. Sequencing was performed on blood. These TCRs come from a man between 25 and 39 years old in good health. The CDR3 runs from the conserved cysteine through the conserved F or W. The order of the fields is clone size, J gene, D gene, V gene, CDR3 DNA, CDR3 protein. D genes are given only for firm matches. The size of a clone is reported for some rows only, either as once, few or many, or as a class for expanded clones.

abundance: NA
j_gene: TRBJ1-3
d_gene: TRBD1
v_gene: TRBV27
CDR3nt: TGTGCCAGCAGTCGATCACAGGGGGCGCAAGGAAACACCATATATTTT
CDR3aa: CASSRSQGAQGNTIYF

abundance: NA
j_gene: TRBJ2-2
d_gene: TRBD1
v_gene: TRBV11-3
CDR3nt: TGTGCCAGCAGCCCCCCCGGGACAGTGAACACCGGGGAGCTGTTTTTT
CDR3aa: CASSPPGTVNTGELFF

abundance: NA
j_gene: TRBJ2-7
d_gene: TRBD1
v_gene: TRBV6-2/TRBV6-3
CDR3nt: TGTGCCAGCAGTTGGGGACAGGGGCCCTACGAGCAGTACTTC
CDR3aa: CASSWGQGPYEQYF

abundance: NA
j_gene: TRBJ2-4
d_gene: NA
v_gene: TRBV19
CDR3nt: TGTGCCAGTAGTATGAGGGCAGAAACCGCCAAAAACATTCAGTACTTC
CDR3aa: CASSMRAETAKNIQYF

abundance: NA
j_gene: TRBJ2-1
d_gene: TRBD1
v_gene: TRBV28
CDR3nt: TGTGCCAGCAGTCAGGACAGGAGAACCTACAATGAGCAGTTCTTC
CDR3aa: CASSQDRRTYNEQFF

abundance: NA
j_gene: TRBJ2-7
d_gene: NA
v_gene: TRBV19
CDR3nt: TGTGCCAGTAGTCCCCGAGACCACTACGAGCAGTACTTC
CDR3aa: CASSPRDHYEQYF

abundance: NA
j_gene: TRBJ2-3
d_gene: TRBD2
v_gene: TRBV5-4
CDR3nt: TGTGCCAGCAGCTTCTTAGCGGGAGGGCCGGAAGATACGCAGTATTTT
CDR3aa: CASSFLAGGPEDTQYF

abundance: NA
j_gene: TRBJ2-3
d_gene: NA
v_gene: TRBV18
CDR3nt: TGTGCCAGCTCACCACCTACAGATACGCAGTATTTT
CDR3aa: CASSPPTDTQYF

abundance: NA
j_gene: TRBJ1-2
d_gene: TRBD1
v_gene: TRBV4-1
CDR3nt: TGCGCCAGCAGCCAATTTCCGGGACAGACCTATGGCTACACCTTC
CDR3aa: CASSQFPGQTYGYTF

abundance: NA
j_gene: TRBJ2-7
d_gene: TRBD1
v_gene: TRBV18
CDR3nt: TGTGCCAGCGCAACCCTGCGGACAGGGGGCAACGAGCAGTACTTC
CDR3aa: CASATLRTGGNEQYF

abundance: NA
j_gene: TRBJ1-1
d_gene: NA
v_gene: TRBV12-3/TRBV12-4
CDR3nt: TGTGCCAGCAGTTTATTTGGGGAAAGTGAAGCTTTCTTT
CDR3aa: CASSLFGESEAFF

abundance: once
j_gene: TRBJ2-3
d_gene: NA
v_gene: TRBV11-3
CDR3nt: TGTGCCAGCAGCCGTGGCGGATCCACAGATACGCAGTATTTT
CDR3aa: CASSRGGSTDTQYF

abundance: NA
j_gene: TRBJ2-2
d_gene: TRBD2
v_gene: TRBV27
CDR3nt: TGTGCCAGCAGTTCCGGACTAGCCACCGGGGAGCTGTTTTTT
CDR3aa: CASSSGLATGELFF

abundance: NA
j_gene: TRBJ2-5
d_gene: TRBD1
v_gene: TRBV9
CDR3nt: TGTGCCAGCAGCCTCTCCGGGACAGTCGAGACCCAGTACTTC
CDR3aa: CASSLSGTVETQYF

abundance: NA
j_gene: TRBJ1-1
d_gene: TRBD1
v_gene: TRBV4-3
CDR3nt: TGCGCCAGCAGCAGGCGGACAGGGAACACTGAAGCTTTCTTT
CDR3aa: CASSRRTGNTEAFF

abundance: NA
j_gene: TRBJ2-7
d_gene: NA
v_gene: TRBV28
CDR3nt: TGTGCCAGCACCATAAGCCGTAGGTCCTACGAGCAGTACTTC
CDR3aa: CASTISRRSYEQYF

abundance: NA
j_gene: TRBJ2-5
d_gene: NA
v_gene: TRBV7-9
CDR3nt: TGTGCCAGCAGCTTAGGGTCTTTGGGACCACGAGAGACCCAGTACTTC
CDR3aa: CASSLGSLGPRETQYF

abundance: NA
j_gene: TRBJ2-6
d_gene: TRBD1
v_gene: TRBV19
CDR3nt: TGTGCCAGTAGCCAAGGGACAGGGGCTTACTCTGGGGCCAACGTCCTGACTTTC
CDR3aa: CASSQGTGAYSGANVLTF

abundance: once
j_gene: TRBJ1-3
d_gene: TRBD1
v_gene: TRBV15
CDR3nt: TGTGCCACCAGCACGGAGGACAGGGAGGGGGACACCATATATTTT
CDR3aa: CATSTEDREGDTIYF

abundance: NA
j_gene: TRBJ2-3
d_gene: TRBD2
v_gene: TRBV3-1/TRBV3-2
CDR3nt: TGTGCCAGCAGCCAAGATCCGACTAGCGGCCTCACAGATACGCAGTATTTT
CDR3aa: CASSQDPTSGLTDTQYF